Listed below are T cell receptor beta chains from one sample, sequenced in a study of multiple sclerosis patients with progressive multifocal leukoencephalopathy. Profiled with immunoSEQ multiplex PCR; TCRdb holds only in-frame clones, not every one. The table has about 25,000 clones, less than 95% seen once. The material was PBMCs, obtained from a patient treated with natalizumab. These receptors all come from a man aged 25-45 years with multiple sclerosis. Each CDR3 is given with its conserved first and last residue. A D gene is named only where the DNA matches it firmly. Rows may omit the clone size; those that give it use once, few, many or a size class.

TRBD2	TRBV6-1	NA	TRBJ2-2	14	TGTGCCACCCTAACTAGCGGGAACACCGGGGAGCTGTTTTTT	CATLTSGNTGELFF
NA	TRBV29-1	NA	TRBJ1-1	12	TGCAGCGTTTCAGGGCCTCGGGTGGAAGCTTTCTTT	CSVSGPRVEAFF
NA	TRBV5-6	few	TRBJ1-1	14	TGTGCCAGCAGCTTACCAGGGCGGGAGACTGAAGCTTTCTTT	CASSLPGRETEAFF
TRBD1	TRBV5-1	NA	TRBJ2-4	15	TGCGCCAGCAGCTCGGGACAGGGAGCCAAAAACATTCAGTACTTC	CASSSGQGAKNIQYF
TRBD2	TRBV2	NA	TRBJ2-1	15	TGTGCCAGCAGTTCTAGCGGGAGGGCCGTCAGGGAGCAGTTCTTC	CASSSSGRAVREQFF
NA	TRBV19	NA	TRBJ1-1	12	TGTGCCAGTAGTACCCGGACAGTGTTCGCTTTCTTT	CASSTRTVFAFF
NA	TRBV7-6	NA	TRBJ2-3	13	TGTGCCAGCAGCTTAACAGAGGGACGTACGCAGTATTTT	CASSLTEGRTQYF
NA	TRBV8-2	NA	TRBJ2-6	15	TGTGGCAGAGTTCCAACACAAAGTCGGGCCAACGTCCTGACTTTC	CGRVPTQSRANVLTF
NA	TRBV4-2	NA	TRBJ1-6	18	TGTGCCAGCAGCCACGGAGAGACACGAAGCTCCTATAATTCACCCCTCCACTTT	CASSHGETRSSYNSPLHF
TRBD1	TRBV29-1	NA	TRBJ1-5	13	TGCAGCGCCCAGACAGGGCAAGGTCAGCCCCAGCATTTT	CSAQTGQGQPQHF
NA	TRBV15	once	TRBJ1-1	12	TGTGCCACCAGCAGAGATCGGACTGAAGCTTTCTTT	CATSRDRTEAFF
NA	TRBV7-2	NA	TRBJ1-2	15	TGTGCCACCTCCCGCTCGGGGGCCGCCACCTATGGCTACACCTTC	CATSRSGAATYGYTF
NA	TRBV5-1	NA	TRBJ1-6	14	TGCGCCAGCAGCTTGGTAGCCACAAATTCACCCCTCCACTTT	CASSLVATNSPLHF
NA	TRBV9	NA	TRBJ1-1	15	TGTGCCAGCAGCGTAGAGGCGCAGTCGAACACTGAAGCTTTCTTT	CASSVEAQSNTEAFF
TRBD2	TRBV12-5	NA	TRBJ2-7	17	TGTGCTAGTGGTTTGATATCGACTAGCGGGAGTATCTACGAGCAGTACTTC	CASGLISTSGSIYEQYF
NA	TRBV4-1	NA	TRBJ1-4	18	TGCGCCAGCAGCCAAGATCGAAGTAGATCGACAACTAATGAAAAACTGTTTTTT	CASSQDRSRSTTNEKLFF
TRBD1	TRBV4-2	NA	TRBJ2-2	16	TGTGCCAGCAGCCCCCGGGACAGGGGGTTATCGGGGGAGCTGTTTTTT	CASSPRDRGLSGELFF
NA	TRBV9	NA	TRBJ2-5	12	TGTGCCAGCAGCGTAGGTGAAGGGACCCAGTACTTC	CASSVGEGTQYF
TRBD2	TRBV18	NA	TRBJ2-2	15	TGTGCCAGCTCACCACCCAGCGGGAGGGCCGGGGAGCTGTTTTTT	CASSPPSGRAGELFF
NA	TRBV9	once	TRBJ2-1	15	TGTGCCAGCAGCTCCAGGTGGGGGGCGGGCAATGAGCAGTTCTTC	CASSSRWGAGNEQFF
NA	TRBV4-1	NA	TRBJ1-4	16	TGCGCCAGCAGCCAAGCCCCTGTGGCGGCTAATGAAAAACTGTTTTTT	CASSQAPVAANEKLFF
NA	TRBV4-3	NA	TRBJ2-5	14	TGCGCCAGCAGCCACCCGGGACGGCAAGAGACCCAGTACTTC	CASSHPGRQETQYF
NA	TRBV5-1	NA	TRBJ1-1	14	TGCGCCAGCAGCTTGGGCGGGGGCGCGATTGAAGCTTTCTTT	CASSLGGGAIEAFF
NA	TRBV29-1	NA	TRBJ2-2	15	TGCAGCGTTGAAGAGGCGGGGAGAGGCACCGGGGAGCTGTTTTTT	CSVEEAGRGTGELFF
NA	TRBV4-3	NA	TRBJ2-1	15	TGCGCCAGCAGCCCCCTAGCGGACAGGGACGATGAGCAGTTCTTC	CASSPLADRDDEQFF
TRBD2	TRBV6-5	NA	TRBJ2-1	16	TGTGCCAGCAGTTACCCACTAGCGGGAGGCGGCAATGAGCAGTTCTTC	CASSYPLAGGGNEQFF
NA	TRBV5-1	NA	TRBJ2-1	15	TGCGCCAGCAGCTTGGCCGGGGTTCGGGGTAATGAGCAGTTCTTC	CASSLAGVRGNEQFF
NA	TRBV29-1	NA	TRBJ2-5	12	TGCAGCGTTTACTTTGGGGGAGAGACCCAGTACTTC	CSVYFGGETQYF
NA	TRBV4-3	NA	TRBJ1-1	14	TGCGCCAGCAGCCAGGTCGTCGGTCGCACTGAAGCTTTCTTT	CASSQVVGRTEAFF
NA	TRBV5-1	NA	TRBJ1-2	13	TGCGCCAGCAGCTCGGGCGAGGGGAATGGCTACACCTTC	CASSSGEGNGYTF
NA	TRBV7-8	NA	TRBJ1-1	15	TGTGCCAGCGGGCAGGGTAGGGGGGACCTACCTGAAGCTTTCTTT	CASGQGRGDLPEAFF
TRBD1	TRBV5-4	NA	TRBJ1-4	16	TGTGCCAGCAGCGTTCACAGGGGGAGCACTAATGAAAAACTGTTTTTT	CASSVHRGSTNEKLFF
NA	TRBV6-1	NA	TRBJ1-6	18	TGTGCCAGCAGTGTTTCAGGGGCCCCGAGCTCCTATAATTCACCCCTCCACTTT	CASSVSGAPSSYNSPLHF
NA	TRBV18	NA	TRBJ2-3	14	TGTGCCAGCTCACCAGTCAGGAGCACAGATACGCAGTATTTT	CASSPVRSTDTQYF
TRBD2	TRBV7-8	NA	TRBJ2-1	16	TGTGCCAGCAGCGTTCCGGGACTAGTGGCCTACAATGAGCAGTTCTTC	CASSVPGLVAYNEQFF
NA	TRBV30	NA	TRBJ2-5	17	TGTGCCGGGAGTGTCGGGGTTGTGGGCAGGGGAAGGGAGACCCAGTACTTC	CAGSVGVVGRGRETQYF
NA	TRBV18	once	TRBJ1-1	13	TGTGCCAGCTCGCGGACGGGGAACACTGAAGCTTTCTTT	CASSRTGNTEAFF
NA	TRBV7-3	NA	TRBJ2-7	13	TGTGCCAGCAGCCGGACCTCTGGAGGCGAGCAGTACTTC	CASSRTSGGEQYF
TRBD1	TRBV4-1	NA	TRBJ2-2	17	TGCGCCAGCGGCTGGCGAAAGACAGGGGGCGATAGCGGGGAGCTGTTTTTT	CASGWRKTGGDSGELFF
NA	TRBV29-1	NA	TRBJ2-1	16	TGCAGCGTTGATGGTCCCGGCTCTGAAACTTACAATGAGCAGTTCTTC	CSVDGPGSETYNEQFF